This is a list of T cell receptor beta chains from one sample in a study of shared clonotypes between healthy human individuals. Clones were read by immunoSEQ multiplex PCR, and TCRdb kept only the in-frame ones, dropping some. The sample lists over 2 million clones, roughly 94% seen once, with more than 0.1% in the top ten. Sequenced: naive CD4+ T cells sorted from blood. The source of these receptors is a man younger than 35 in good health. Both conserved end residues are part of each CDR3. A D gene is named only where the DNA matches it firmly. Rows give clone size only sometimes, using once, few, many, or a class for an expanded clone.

TGCGCCAGCAGCCTAACTTCCGGACAGGGTAACTATGGCTACACCTTC | CASSLTSGQGNYGYTF | TRBV4-1 | TRBD1 | NA | TRBJ1-2
TGTGCCAGCAGTTACCCCGGACAGGGCCAAGAGACCCAGTACTTC | CASSYPGQGQETQYF | TRBV6-6 | TRBD1 | NA | TRBJ2-5
TGTGCCAGCAGTTACGGGGGACTGCAAGAGACCCAGTACTTC | CASSYGGLQETQYF | TRBV6-5 | NA | NA | TRBJ2-5
TGTGCCAGCTCACCAGACAGGGTCGGGGAGCTGTTTTTT | CASSPDRVGELFF | TRBV18 | TRBD1 | NA | TRBJ2-2
TGTGCCAGCAGTTCGGGACAGGGGTACGGCTACACCTTC | CASSSGQGYGYTF | TRBV6-5 | TRBD1 | NA | TRBJ1-2
TGTGCCAGCAGCCCGGGACAGGGGTTAGTGCCTAATGAAAAACTGTTTTTT | CASSPGQGLVPNEKLFF | TRBV5-8 | TRBD1 | NA | TRBJ1-4
TGCGCCAGCAGCTTCCCGGAAACGGGCACAGATACGCAGTATTTT | CASSFPETGTDTQYF | TRBV5-1 | NA | NA | TRBJ2-3
TGCGCCAGCAGTGTCGGAGCTACGAACACCGGGGAGCTGTTTTTT | CASSVGATNTGELFF | TRBV10-2 | NA | NA | TRBJ2-2
TGTGCCAGCAGCTTAGACGGTGGCTATGGCTACACCTTC | CASSLDGGYGYTF | TRBV7-9 | NA | once | TRBJ1-2
TGTGCCAGCAGTGAATCAAATCCCGGGACAGGGGGGAGCGAGCAGTACTTC | CASSESNPGTGGSEQYF | TRBV25-1 | TRBD1 | many | TRBJ2-7
TGCGCCAGCAGCCAGGAACAGGCTTCTGGAAACACCATATATTTT | CASSQEQASGNTIYF | TRBV4-3 | NA | NA | TRBJ1-3
TGTGCCACCAGCAGCACAGTCTATGGCTACACCTTC | CATSSTVYGYTF | TRBV15 | NA | NA | TRBJ1-2
TGCGCCAGCAGTTCGTCGTATGAGCAGTACTTC | CASSSSYEQYF | TRBV10-1 | NA | NA | TRBJ2-7
TGTGCCAGCAGCTCAGCCCGGGACAGAATCACCGGGGAGCTGTTTTTT | CASSSARDRITGELFF | TRBV12-1 | NA | NA | TRBJ2-2
TGTGCCAGCAGCCGAACACAGGGAAAGAGCAATCAGCCCCAGCATTTT | CASSRTQGKSNQPQHF | TRBV7-9 | NA | once | TRBJ1-5
TGTGCCAGCAGCCACGGGCCCGATAAGGAGACCCAGTACTTC | CASSHGPDKETQYF | TRBV5-4 | NA | NA | TRBJ2-5
TGTGCCCCTTCGTGCGGGATTATCTCCTACAATGAGCAGTTCTTC | CAPSCGIISYNEQFF | TRBV7-3 | NA | NA | TRBJ2-1
TGCGCCAGCAGTCCGGGGAACAATCAGCCCCAGCATTTT | CASSPGNNQPQHF | TRBV10-2 | NA | NA | TRBJ1-5
TGTGCCATCAGTGATCACGGACAGGGGGCTATTGGAAACACCATATATTTT | CAISDHGQGAIGNTIYF | TRBV10-3 | TRBD1 | few | TRBJ1-3
TGTGCCAGCAGGCGGGCCTATGGCTACACCTTC | CASRRAYGYTF | TRBV5-6 | NA | NA | TRBJ1-2
TGTGCCAGCAGCTTGCTTCAGACGAACACCGGGGAGCTGTTTTTT | CASSLLQTNTGELFF | TRBV5-8 | NA | NA | TRBJ2-2
TGTGCCAGCAGGGCCAGGGGTGCGGAGACCCAGTACTTC | CASRARGAETQYF | TRBV6-1 | NA | NA | TRBJ2-5
TGCGCCAGCAGAAAGGAATTGGGGGCCAACGTCCTGACTTTC | CASRKELGANVLTF | TRBV5-1 | NA | NA | TRBJ2-6
TGTGCCAGCAGTTTGGGACGGAGCAACACCGGGGAGCTGTTTTTT | CASSLGRSNTGELFF | TRBV5-4 | NA | once | TRBJ2-2
TGTGCCAGTAGTATCCTACAGGGGGATGGCTACACCTTC | CASSILQGDGYTF | TRBV19 | TRBD1 | NA | TRBJ1-2
TGTGCCAGCTCACCCTCAGGGGCGTTTTCCTATGGCTACACCTTC | CASSPSGAFSYGYTF | TRBV18 | NA | NA | TRBJ1-2
TGTGCCAGCAGCTCGTGGTCAGCAGGACCCGATCAGCCCCAGCATTTT | CASSSWSAGPDQPQHF | TRBV7-9 | NA | NA | TRBJ1-5
TGTGCCAGCAGCAGGGGCTATGGCTACACCTTC | CASSRGYGYTF | TRBV2 | NA | once | TRBJ1-2
TGTGCCAGCAGCCAAGATACGTGGGGCACTGAAGCTTTCTTT | CASSQDTWGTEAFF | TRBV14 | NA | NA | TRBJ1-1
TGTGCCAGCAGCCACTTCTTGAAGGTTTATCAAGAGACCCAGTACTTC | CASSHFLKVYQETQYF | TRBV7-9 | NA | NA | TRBJ2-5
TGTGCCAGCAGTGCAGGGACAGGGATGATCAACTATGGCTACACCTTC | CASSAGTGMINYGYTF | TRBV6-1 | TRBD1 | NA | TRBJ1-2